The 14 T cell receptor beta chains below were found in one sample sequenced in a study of blood T cell repertoires in COVID-19. Method: immunoSEQ multiplex PCR; TCRdb's copy keeps in-frame clones and lacks some. The data show 150,000 to 200,000 clones, with less than 90% seen just once and 6.5% to 8.5% held by the top ten. The sample was peripheral blood. Receptor source: an older woman with COVID-19, enrolled during active disease.

The table lists this clone with a count of one. The chain carries TRBV7-9 and TRBJ2-2, with D possibly matching TRBD2 (5 bases). The V end was cut by 4 bases, the J end by 1 base, with 13 bases between. The CDR3 runs 16 residues. The V gene's germline CDR1 is SEHNR and CDR2 FQNEAQ (reference sequence). In DNA, the CDR3 is TGTGCCAGCAGCTCCGAGGGCAAACAGAACACCGGGGAGCTGTTTTTT. Translating it yields CASSSEGKQNTGELFF.

In nucleotides, the CDR3 is TGTGCCACCAGTGATTTGACGGGAGGGCCACTACATGAGCAGTTCTTC. This sequence encodes CATSDLTGGPLHEQFF. The chain couples TRBV24-1 to TRBJ2-1; 8 nucleotides align to TRBD2. With 0 bases clipped from V and 8 bases from J, the junction kept 8 bases outside the gene matches. This CDR3 spans 16 amino acids. Germline values: CDR1 KGHDR, CDR2 SFDVKD.

This rearrangement joins TRBV7-6 to TRBJ2-1, with D maybe TRBD2 (6 bases). CDR3 size: 13 residues. CDR1 is SGHVS, CDR2 FNYEAQ, per germline. V dropped 2 bases and J dropped 8 bases, with 10 bases sitting between them. As DNA, the CDR3 is TGTGCCAGCAGCTTATCTAGCGCCTATGAGCAGTTCTTC. Residues: CASSLSSAYEQFF.

The chain joins TRBV5-4 to TRBJ1-1; possibly TRBD1 for D (6 bases). This CDR3 region has 16 residues. The germline V and J ends were trimmed by 4 bases and 11 bases, with 27 bases remaining between them. Germline V CDR1 and CDR2: SGHNT, YYREEE (reference sequence). CDR3 bases: TGTGCCAGCAGCCAATTGGGGGCAGGGCCCCCAATGAAGGCTTTCTTT. Protein sequence: CASSQLGAGPPMKAFF.

The chain combines TRBV6-5 with TRBJ1-4; D gene ambiguous. This CDR3 is built from 13 residues. V lost 9 bases and J lost 8, with 16 bases in between. CDR1 MNHEY and CDR2 SVGAGI come from the germline V gene. The CDR3 reads CARLDWQREKLFF. For the CDR3, the DNA is TGTGCCAGGTTAGACTGGCAGCGGGAAAAACTGTTTTTT.

V gene TRBV2 combines with J gene TRBJ2-1; D possibly corresponds to TRBD2 (6 bases). The CDR3 spans 12 residues. CDR1 is SNHLY and CDR2 is FYNNEI in the germline V gene. The CDR3, as DNA: TGTGGCTGGGCAGGAGGGAGCGATGAGCAGTTCTTC. Its translation: CGWAGGSDEQFF.

As concerns this clone: Relative to the germline gene, one junction end is altered; a read error may explain this. The chain combines TRBV5-1 with TRBJ2-2; D not resolved. This CDR3 has 14 amino acids. CDR1 and CDR2 from the germline V gene are SGHRS and YFSETQ. In nucleotides, the CDR3 is TGCGCCAGCAGTTTGGCTAGACCCACCGGGGAGCTGTTTTTT. It translates to CASSLARPTGELFF.

This chain links TRBV7-8 with TRBJ2-6; maybe TRBD2 (7 bases). From germline, CDR1 is SGHVS and CDR2 FQNEAQ. The CDR3 is 17 residues long. Deletions cut 1 base from V and 3 bases from J, with 13 bases between. This chain's CDR3 is CASSLVGGALGANVLTF. CDR3 nucleotides: TGTGCCAGCAGCTTAGTAGGGGGGGCGCTTGGGGCCAACGTCCTGACTTTC.

The rearrangement joins TRBV4-2 to TRBJ2-3; 9 positions agree with TRBD2. Trimming at V came to 3 bases and at J to 2 bases, leaving 6 bases not matched to a gene. This CDR3 has 16 amino acids. The germline CDR1 and CDR2 sequences are LGHNA and YNFKEQ. The CDR3 coding sequence is TGTGCCAGCAGCCAGGAGACTAGCGGCTACACAGATACGCAGTATTTT. Translating it yields CASSQETSGYTDTQYF.

The chain couples TRBV10-3 to TRBJ2-3; TRBD2 is a possible D gene (6 bases). Germline CDR1 reads ENHRY; CDR2 reads SYGVKD. Between the trimmed V and J ends, which lost 2 bases and 6 bases, there was a span of 9 bases. The CDR3 spans 13 residues. The CDR3 sequence: CAISEIGGDTQYF. DNA of the CDR3: TGTGCCATCAGTGAGATTGGGGGGGATACGCAGTATTTT.

The chain joins TRBV5-1 to TRBJ2-5; 11 bases match TRBD2. There are 15 residues in the CDR3. The V segment lost 4 bases and the J segment 5 bases; nucleotides outside the gene matches: 7. Germline V gene sequence: CDR1 SGHRS, CDR2 YFSETQ. The CDR3 here is CASSRTSGFGETQYF. CDR3 in DNA: TGCGCCAGCAGCCGGACTAGCGGGTTTGGGGAGACCCAGTACTTC.

DNA for the CDR3: TGCAGCGTTGTTTTTATGTGGGGGCGGACTGAAGCTTTCTTT. Translated, it gives CSVVFMWGRTEAFF. This chain joins TRBV29-1 and TRBJ1-1, with D maybe TRBD1 (6 bases). CDR1 SQVTM and CDR2 ANQGSEA come from the germline V gene. Trimming shortened V by 4 bases and J by 5 bases, and 17 bases separated the two germline ends. This CDR3 has 14 amino acids.

In regard to this clone: Other DNA sequences in this specimen translate into the identical CDR3. The genes are TRBV6-6 and TRBJ2-3; no clear D. V was clipped by 6 bases and J by 0 bases, with 4 bases between them. Germline CDR1 reads MNHNY; CDR2 reads SVGAGI (reference sequence). The CDR3 runs 12 residues. In nucleotides, the CDR3 is TGTGCCAGCAGCGGTAGCACAGATACGCAGTATTTT. It yields the protein CASSGSTDTQYF.

The table lists this clone with a count of one. The genes are TRBV3-1 (or the pseudogene TRBV3-2) and TRBJ1-4; the D is unclear. This CDR3 spans 15 amino acids. Germline V gene data show CDR1 as LGHDT and CDR2 as YNNKEL (reference sequence). Trimming pared 1 base from V and 7 bases from J, leaving 13 bases between. This chain's CDR3 is CASSQAGLASEKLFF. The CDR3 coding sequence is TGTGCCAGCAGCCAAGCAGGTCTAGCGAGTGAAAAACTGTTTTTT.